This passage covers 14 T cell receptor beta chains from one sample sequenced in a study of T cell repertoires in cytomegalovirus infection. TCRdb passed the reads through MiXCR, listing each CDR3 protein once. The table lists about 250,000 distinct CDR3 sequences, approximately 15% of them singletons. Sequenced input: CD8+ T cells from PBMCs. The receptors were sampled from a human donor in good health (CMV status not recorded). Some clones in this sample may be carry-over from other donors' samples.

This rearrangement joins TRBV27 to TRBJ2-1; 8 nucleotides line up with TRBD2. The CDR3 has 14 amino acids. J was trimmed by 2 bases and V by 5 bases; bases with no gene match: 2. CDR1 and CDR2 (germline): MNHEY, SMNVEV (reference sequence). The CDR3 DNA follows: TGTGCCAGCAGTGTCGGGAGGGCCTACAATGAGCAGTTCTTC. It specifies CASSVGRAYNEQFF.

The chain recombines TRBV2 with TRBJ1-5; D uncertain. CDR1 SNHLY and CDR2 FYNNEI come from the germline V gene. With 8 bases removed from V and 5 bases from J, the gap between germline ends came to 13 bases. This CDR3 is built from 13 residues. The CDR3 region is CASLREPDQPQHF. The CDR3 bases are TGTGCCAGCCTGAGGGAACCGGATCAGCCCCAGCATTTT. Supplemented by reference TRBV2 and TRBJ1-5, the full variable domain reads EPEVTQTPSHQVTQMGQEVILRCVPISNHLYFYWYRQILGQKVEFLVSFYNNEISEKSEIFDDQFSVERPDGSNFTLKIRSTKLEDSAMYFCASLREPDQPQHFGDGTRLSIL.

This clonotype was detected many times. This chain links TRBV28 with TRBJ2-1, with a weak D call TRBD2 (6 bases). V shed 7 bases and J shed 10 bases, with 23 bases lying between them. Germline-derived CDR1 and CDR2 are MDHEN and SYDVKM. The CDR3 covers 15 residues. CDR3 region: CASNPRLVKGGEQFF. The CDR3 DNA is TGTGCCAGCAATCCTCGACTAGTAAAAGGAGGCGAGCAGTTCTTC. Full variable domain (remainder filled in from reference TRBV28 and TRBJ2-1): DVKVTQSSRYLVKRTGEKVFLECVQDMDHENMFWYRQDPGLGLRLIYFSYDVKMKEKGDIPEGYSVSREKKERFSLILESASTNQTSMYLCASNPRLVKGGEQFFGPGTRLTVL.

The sample holds many counts of this clonotype. This chain links TRBV6-1 with TRBJ1-2; D not resolved. V was cut by 5 bases and J by 8 bases, with 12 bases left in between. Germline-derived CDR1 and CDR2 are MNHNS and SASEGT. This CDR3 comprises 12 residues. Written as DNA, the CDR3 is TGTGCCAGCAGTCAAAGCCGTCGGGGCTACACCTTC. It yields the protein CASSQSRRGYTF.

This clonotype occurred a few times. V gene TRBV10-3 combines with J gene TRBJ2-5; 7 nucleotides match TRBD2. Per germline, CDR1 ENHRY and CDR2 SYGVKD. The CDR3 spans 18 residues. V shed 5 bases, J shed 3 bases, and the junction held 18 bases outside the gene matches. As DNA, the CDR3 is TGTGCCATCAGTCTCCGACTAGCAGGCCAACACGAAAAAGAGACCCAGTACTTC. Protein product: CAISLRLAGQHEKETQYF.

This clonotype was seen at least ten times. V usage is TRBV7-2 and J usage is TRBJ1-2; D unresolved. V lost 2 bases and J lost 5, with 12 bases in between. The V gene's germline CDR1 is SGHTA and CDR2 FQGNSA. The CDR3 totals 14 residues. CDR3 region: CASSLFVGGYGYTF. The CDR3 region has the DNA TGTGCCAGCAGCTTATTTGTGGGAGGTTATGGCTACACCTTC.

This clonotype was found many times. The chain joins TRBV7-9 to TRBJ2-3; 8 nucleotides line up with TRBD2. In germline, CDR1 is SEHNR, CDR2 FQNEAQ (reference sequence). The V segment lost 4 bases and the J segment 0 bases; nucleotides outside the gene matches: 15. This CDR3 contains 19 residues. This chain's CDR3 is CASSSRLDQAGDSTDTQYF. The CDR3 coding sequence is TGTGCCAGCAGCTCCAGACTTGACCAAGCGGGGGATAGCACAGATACGCAGTATTTT.

This clonotype occurred many times. The V and J genes are TRBV4-1 and TRBJ2-7; 11 positions agree with TRBD2. This CDR3 region has 16 residues. Germline trimming cut 0 bases from V and 4 bases from J; bases unmatched to any gene: 5. From germline, CDR1 is MGHRA and CDR2 YSYEKL. The CDR3 DNA is TGCGCCAGCAGCCAAGATTCCGGACTAGCGGGTTACGAGCAGTACTTC. Amino acids: CASSQDSGLAGYEQYF.

Many counts were recorded for this clonotype. The rearrangement joins TRBV14 to TRBJ1-1; a weak D match, TRBD1 (5 bases). The CDR3 has 13 residues. Germline V gives CDR1 SGHDN, CDR2 FVKESK. Trimming left V 0 bases short and J 5 bases short, with 7 bases between. Written as DNA, the CDR3 is TGTGCCAGCAGCCAAGACAGGGAGACTGAAGCTTTCTTT. Translation: CASSQDRETEAFF.

The chain carries TRBV14 and TRBJ2-1; 7 bases fit TRBD2. V shed 0 bases, J shed 9 bases, and the junction held 8 bases outside the gene matches. CDR3 length equals 15 residues. CDR1 and CDR2 from the germline V gene are SGHDN and FVKESK. The CDR3 sequence is CASSQDSFSGREQFF. The CDR3 DNA follows: TGTGCCAGCAGCCAAGACTCGTTTAGCGGGCGTGAGCAGTTCTTC.

In its sample, this clonotype was seen many times. This chain links TRBV2 with TRBJ2-6, with 7 bases aligning to TRBD2. From germline, CDR1 is SNHLY and CDR2 FYNNEI. V lost 3 bases, J lost 1 base, and 3 bases stayed unmatched. CDR3 size: 16 residues. In nucleotides, the CDR3 is TGTGCCAGCAGTGAGGAGGGAGGGTCTGGGGCCAACGTCCTGACTTTC. It translates to CASSEEGGSGANVLTF.

This clonotype was observed at least ten times. The J gene is TRBJ2-6, the V gene TRBV12-3 or TRBV12-4; 7 positions agree with TRBD1. The CDR3 has 16 residues. The V gene end was trimmed by 5 bases and the J gene end by 0 bases; junction bases not matched to a gene: 4. The chain's CDR3 is CASSRQGISGANVLTF. The CDR3 DNA reads TGTGCCAGCAGTCGACAGGGTATCTCTGGGGCCAACGTCCTGACTTTC.

This clonotype was picked up many times. The chain links TRBV11-2 to TRBJ2-3; D unresolved. Germline V lookup: CDR1 SGHAT, CDR2 FQNNGV. The CDR3 loop spans 14 amino acids. V lost 1 base and J 2 bases, leaving 7 bases between the germline ends. The CDR3 sequence is CASSLVFFTDTQYF. CDR3 in DNA: TGTGCCAGCAGCTTAGTCTTCTTCACAGATACGCAGTATTTT.

This clonotype was recorded at least ten times. This sequence joins TRBV7-2 and TRBJ2-3; 12 bases map to TRBD2. Germline V gene data show CDR1 as SGHTA and CDR2 as FQGNSA. This CDR3 contains 18 residues. The ends lost 1 base at V and 1 base at J; junction bases unmatched: 6. This CDR3 reads CASSLEASGGAGTDTQYF. CDR3 coding DNA: TGTGCCAGCAGCTTAGAGGCTAGCGGGGGGGCCGGCACAGATACGCAGTATTTT.